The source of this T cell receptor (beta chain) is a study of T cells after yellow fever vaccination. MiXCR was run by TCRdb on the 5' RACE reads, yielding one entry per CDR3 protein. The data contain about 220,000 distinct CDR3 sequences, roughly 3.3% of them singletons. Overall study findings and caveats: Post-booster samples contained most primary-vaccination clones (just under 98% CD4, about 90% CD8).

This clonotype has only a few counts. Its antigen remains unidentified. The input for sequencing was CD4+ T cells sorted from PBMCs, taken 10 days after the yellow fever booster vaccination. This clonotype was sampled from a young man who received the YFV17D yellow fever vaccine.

The CDR3 DNA is TGCGCCAGCAGCCCCTGGGGGACAGGGACATCAGATACGCAGTATTTT. This encodes CASSPWGTGTSDTQYF. The chain carries TRBV4-3 and TRBJ2-3; 9 bases are shared with TRBD1. Trimming cost V 4 bases and J 4 bases; bases outside gene matches: 9. Germline-derived CDR1 and CDR2 are LGHNA and YSLEER. The CDR3 has 16 residues.